The TCR beta chain under discussion was sequenced for a study of memory CD4+ T cells and cytomegalovirus serostatus. Study-level background: Healthy Belgian adult donors included nine or ten CMV-positive and some 24 CMV-negative people. Findings and limits, study-wide: Median bootstrapped AUC for CMV status was approximately 0.94 originally, approximately 0.93 US-trained.

In this sample, this clone turned up a few times. Its antigen remains unidentified. Study processing details: Out-of-frame sequences were removed, leaving about 2.2 million distinct TCRbeta sequences. TCRdb keeps only in-frame clones here, not all; method: immunoSEQ multiplex PCR. V, J and clone size are those of that table, while D and trimming were read from the DNA. The table lists around 53,000 clones, under 80% of them singletons. The CDR3 covers 14 residues. Germline V gives CDR1 SGHTA, CDR2 FQGNSA. Trimming took 3 bases from V and 10 from J; bases not matched to a gene: 6. The sort gate was single viable CD3+CD4+CD8-CD45RO+ cells for memory CD4+ T cells. Serum IgG to CMV pp150, pp28, p38 and p52 defined serostatus.

The sequencing sample was made of memory CD4+ T cells from blood. This clonotype was obtained from an adult in good health and CMV-seronegative. This chain connects TRBV7-2 to TRBJ2-7, with TRBD2 matching 13 bases. This chain's CDR3 is CASSFWTSGGPQYF. The CDR3 DNA sequence: TGTGCCAGCAGCTTCTGGACTAGCGGGGGCCCTCAGTACTTC.